The next 17 T cell receptor beta chains were all read from a single sample in a study of T cell repertoires in cytomegalovirus infection. Their antigens are not known. In TCRdb, the reads were re-called with MiXCR into one record per CDR3 protein. The repertoire holds about 890,000 distinct CDR3 sequences, with 30% to 40% as singletons. The sequenced sample was cultured CD8+ T cells from PBMCs, obtained from culture after CMV antigen stimulation. Receptor source: a human donor in good health (CMV status not recorded). Some clones in this sample may be carry-over from other donors' samples.

As to this clonotype: A much more abundant neighbour one base away suggests this may be a read error. This chain uses TRBV6-6 with TRBJ1-2; TRBD1 matches 10 bases. The V gene end was trimmed by 0 bases and the J gene end by 5 bases; junction bases not matched to a gene: 9. This CDR3 has 17 amino acids. Per germline, CDR1 MNHNY and CDR2 SVGAGI (reference sequence). Here the CDR3 DNA reads TGTGCCAGCAGTTACTCATTAGGACAGGGGGAACATTATGGCTACACCTTC. Protein: CASSYSLGQGEHYGYTF.

In regard to this clonotype: Because the CDR3's place on the DNA is in doubt, the DNA is left out and the CDR3 is given as listed by TCRdb. The chain employs TRBV18 and TRBJ2-5. The V gene's germline CDR1 is KGHSH and CDR2 LQKENI. The CDR3 length is 24 residues, termini included. CDR3: CASTNQTSMYLCASSLAARETQYF.

The gene calls are TRBV7-9 and TRBJ2-7, with TRBD1 as a possible D gene (5 bases). Germline V gives CDR1 SEHNR, CDR2 FQNEAQ (reference sequence). The CDR3 loop spans 18 amino acids. V lost 2 bases and J 0 bases, leaving 20 bases between the germline ends. CDR3 sequence reads: CASSLFPFRDDGSYEQYV. Here the CDR3 DNA reads TGTGCCAGCAGCTTATTTCCTTTCAGGGATGATGGCTCCTACGAGCAGTACGTC.

The rearrangement uses TRBV6-5 and TRBJ2-2; 8 bases are shared with TRBD2. With V trimmed by 2 bases and J by 6 bases, 5 bases remained unmatched. CDR1 and CDR2 from the germline V gene are MNHEY and SVGAGI. CDR3 size: 15 residues. The CDR3 region is CASSYTGGASGELFF. The CDR3 region has the DNA TGTGCCAGCAGTTACACCGGGGGGGCCTCCGGGGAGCTGTTTTTT.

This clonotype was observed once. It is likely a read error, because the conserved phenylalanine at the end of the CDR3 is missing. The gene calls are TRBV6-5 and TRBJ2-1, with TRBD2 identical over 9 bases. The CDR3 contains 13 residues. CDR1 is MNHEY, CDR2 SVGAGI, per germline. The V and J ends lost 8 bases and 3 bases, in that order; junction bases with no gene match: 2. The CDR3 region is CASGSGGYNEQFS. CDR3 sequence (DNA): TGTGCCAGCGGTAGCGGGGGCTACAATGAGCAGTTCTCC.

The chain couples TRBV11-3 to TRBJ2-2, with TRBD2 matching 10 bases. Losses at the gene ends were 5 bases for V and 5 bases for J; bases not matched to a gene: 5. Per germline, CDR1 SGHNT and CDR2 YENEEA. CDR3 length equals 15 residues. The CDR3 DNA follows: TGTGCCAGCAGCGCCAAGCGGGGGGGGACCGGGGAGCTGTTTTTT. Its protein product is CASSAKRGGTGELFF.

The V call is TRBV5-6, the J call TRBJ1-1, with no clear D. With 0 bases removed from V and 0 bases from J, the gap between germline ends came to 18 bases. CDR3 length: 18 residues. Germline CDR1 SGHDT, CDR2 YYEEEE. The DNA of the CDR3 is TGTGCCAGCAGCTTGGAGTGGGTGGTTGGGGAGATGAACACTGAAGCTTTCTTT. It is translated as CASSLEWVVGEMNTEAFF. The whole variable domain, remainder taken from reference TRBV5-6 and TRBJ1-1, is DAGVTQSPTHLIKTRGQQVTLRCSPKSGHDTVSWYQQALGQGPQFIFQYYEEEERQRGNFPDRFSGHQFPNYSSELNVNALLLGDSALYLCASSLEWVVGEMNTEAFFGQGTRLTVV.

This chain connects TRBV5-6 to TRBJ1-1; D is possibly TRBD1 (5 bases). CDR3 length: 17 residues. From germline, CDR1 is SGHDT and CDR2 YYEEEE. V gave up 4 bases and J gave up 6 bases, with 25 bases separating them. CDR3 DNA: TGTGCCAGCAGCCACTCAACAGGTTTGGATTTCCGCGCTGAAGCTTTCTTT. This codes for CASSHSTGLDFRAEAFF.

CDR3 amino acids: CASSIGTGGDEQYF. The DNA for the CDR3 is TGTGCCAGCAGCATAGGGACAGGGGGGGACGAGCAGTACTTC. The chain is built from TRBV5-3 and TRBJ2-7, with TRBD1 identical over 11 bases. TRBV5-3 is an ORF, and what it does is uncertain. Trimming took 8 bases from V and 5 from J; bases not matched to a gene: 9. The CDR3 totals 14 residues.

This clonotype was counted at least ten times. The gene calls are TRBV7-2 and TRBJ2-7, with TRBD1 as a possible D gene (6 bases). V shed 5 bases and J shed 3 bases, with 14 bases lying between them. Germline lookup yields CDR1 SGHTA and CDR2 FQGNSA. This CDR3 has 14 residues. CDR3 sequence reads: CASSPDRTFYEQYF. In nucleotides, the CDR3 is TGTGCCAGCAGCCCGGACAGAACATTCTACGAGCAGTACTTC. Full variable domain (outside the CDR3, taken from reference TRBV7-2 and TRBJ2-7): GAGVSQSPSNKVTEKGKDVELRCDPISGHTALYWYRQSLGQGLEFLIYFQGNSAPDKSGLPSDRFSAERTGGSVSTLTIQRTQQEDSAVYLCASSPDRTFYEQYFGPGTRLTVT.

This clonotype was observed at least ten times. V gene TRBV5-8 combines with J gene TRBJ2-7; D perhaps matches TRBD2 (7 bases). Trimming took off 4 bases at V and 3 bases at J, with 11 bases between the two ends. CDR1 is SGHTS, CDR2 YDEGEE, per germline. This CDR3 has 13 amino acids. In DNA form, the CDR3 reads TGTGCCAGCAGCATTAGGGGGGGCTACGAGCAGTACTTC. It encodes CASSIRGGYEQYF.

The chain has TRBV27 and TRBJ2-3; D is unclear. The CDR3 sequence is 13 residues long. V gave up 5 bases and J gave up 4 bases, with 10 bases separating them. Germline values: CDR1 MNHEY, CDR2 SMNVEV (reference sequence). CDR3 protein: CASSPHVADTQYF. DNA for the CDR3: TGTGCCAGCAGTCCCCACGTGGCAGATACGCAGTATTTT.

This clonotype has only a few counts. The rearrangement joins TRBV7-6 to TRBJ2-2, with D unclear. Between the trimmed V and J ends, which lost 1 base and 6 bases, there was a span of 6 bases. The CDR3 spans 13 residues. The V gene's germline CDR1 is SGHVS and CDR2 FNYEAQ. DNA for the CDR3: TGTGCCAGCAGCTTAGTTTTGGCCGGGGAGCTGTTTTTT. Its protein product is CASSLVLAGELFF.

This clonotype was seen repeatedly, ten times or more. The rearrangement joins TRBV25-1 to TRBJ1-4; D is perhaps TRBD1 (6 bases). Trimming took off 6 bases at V and 2 bases at J, with 19 bases between the two ends. The CDR3 contains 17 residues. Looked up from germline, CDR1 is MGHDK and CDR2 is SYGVNS. CDR3 DNA: TGTGCCAGCAGCCCACCGGGGGCAAGGGGGACTAATGAAAAACTGTTTTTT. Its translation: CASSPPGARGTNEKLFF.

Worth noting for this clonotype: A clone one base away is much larger, so this may be a read error. The J gene is TRBJ2-1, the V gene TRBV7-6; 8 bases are a match to TRBD2. V shed 0 bases and J 6 bases; nucleotides not matched to a gene: 7. The germline gives CDR1 SGHVS, CDR2 FNYEAQ. This CDR3 is 16 amino acids long. The chain's CDR3 is CASSLAGAGDFNEQFF. CDR3 nucleotides: TGTGCCAGCAGCTTAGCAGGAGCGGGGGACTTCAATGAGCAGTTCTTC.

This clonotype has at least ten counts. V is TRBV2 and J is TRBJ2-2, with D possibly matching TRBD2 (6 bases). V gave up 6 bases and J gave up 5 bases, with 19 bases separating them. Germline loops: CDR1 SNHLY, CDR2 FYNNEI. The CDR3 spans 16 residues. CDR3 coding DNA: TGTGCCAGCAGAAGGAGGCCAGGAGGGGAAACCGGGGAGCTGTTTTTT. Amino acids: CASRRRPGGETGELFF.

This clonotype was found many times. The chain uses TRBV7-2 and TRBJ1-6; D not certain. CDR3 size: 15 residues. The germline V and J ends were trimmed by 3 bases and 3 bases, with 9 bases remaining between them. Germline CDR1 reads SGHTA; CDR2 reads FQGNSA. The CDR3 region has the DNA TGTGCCAGCAGCTTTGAGGCAATCTATAATTCACCCCTCCACTTT. The encoded protein is CASSFEAIYNSPLHF.